This paragraph reports one TCR beta chain. What it recognizes is unknown. These data are taken from a study of cytomegalovirus exposure and HLA in healthy donors. Researchers ran the PCR with 60 Vbeta and 13 Jbeta primers. Some clones are missing from TCRdb's copy, which holds only in-frame ones; the method was immunoSEQ multiplex PCR. Of about 210,000 clones listed, 79% are singletons. Study-wide points: An analysis done earlier found most TCR beta V segments productive about 90% or about 30% of the time. In a later analysis, CMV-associated beta chains were mostly HLA-associated, it appeared.

Germline V gives CDR1 MRHNA, CDR2 SNTAGT. Trimming pared 5 bases from V and 5 bases from J, leaving 13 bases between. This CDR3 contains 14 residues. The TCR comes from a male donor in good health and CMV-seropositive. Material for sequencing was PBMCs. The chain links TRBV6-4 to TRBJ1-5; D may be TRBD1 (5 bases). This chain's CDR3 is CASSPQGGDQPQHF. The DNA for the CDR3 is TGTGCCAGCAGTCCCCAGGGAGGGGATCAGCCCCAGCATTTT.